This is a list of T cell receptor beta chains from one sample in a study of blood T cell repertoires in COVID-19. The assay was immunoSEQ multiplex PCR, and TCRdb's table has in-frame clones only and misses some. The table lists about 37,000 clones, around 85% of them singletons. The sequenced sample consisted of peripheral blood. The receptors were sampled from a man in his 70s with COVID-19, enrolled during active disease. CDR3s include the opening cysteine and the closing phenylalanine or tryptophan. The D gene is left open where the match is weak. Only some rows state a clone size, as once, few, many or a class for expanded clones.

. TRBD2 TRBJ2-5 TRBV27 TGTGCCAGCAGTTTAACTCGGAGGGAGGGCCGGGAGACCCAGTACTTC CASSLTRREGRETQYF
once . TRBJ1-2 TRBV7-2 TGTGCCAGCAGCAGGACAGAGAACTATGGCTACACCTTC CASSRTENYGYTF
few TRBD1 TRBJ1-1 TRBV6-2/TRBV6-3 TGTGCCAGCAGTTACTCCGCCGGACAGGGTTGGACTGAAGCTTTCTTT CASSYSAGQGWTEAFF
. . TRBJ1-2 TRBV21-1 TGTGCCAGCAGCAAAGCACAGGGAGGGTATGGCTACACCTTC CASSKAQGGYGYTF
. . TRBJ2-6 TRBV5-4 TGTGCCAGCAGCTTGGAGGGGGACTCTGGGGCCAACGTCCTGACTTTC CASSLEGDSGANVLTF
. . TRBJ2-7 TRBV15 TGTGCCACACGGGGTACCGGCAACGAGCAGTACTTC CATRGTGNEQYF
. . TRBJ1-5 TRBV6-6 TGTGCCAGCAGTACCCCAGGGTCCGGCAATCAGCCCCAGCATTTT CASSTPGSGNQPQHF
. . TRBJ2-2 TRBV14 TGTGCCAGCAGCCAATACAGGACGAACACCGGGGAGCTGTTTTTT CASSQYRTNTGELFF
. TRBD1 TRBJ1-4 TRBV7-3 TGTGCCAGCAGCTCCAACAGGGGAGAAAAACTGTTTTTT CASSSNRGEKLFF
. TRBD1 TRBJ2-3 TRBV5-4 TGTGCCAGCAGCCCCGGCGACAGGGGGACAGATACGCAGTATTTT CASSPGDRGTDTQYF
. . TRBJ1-1 TRBV27 TGTGCCAGCAGTGCCCTGACAGCCCCCGAGACTGAAGCTTTCTTT CASSALTAPETEAFF
. . TRBJ2-5 TRBV28 TGTGCCAGCAGTTCAAGCACAGAGACCCAGTACTTC CASSSSTETQYF
. TRBD2 TRBJ2-7 TRBV7-6 TGTGCCAGCAGCTTATTGACTAGCGGGAGCTCCTACGAGCAGTACTTC CASSLLTSGSSYEQYF
. . TRBJ2-7 TRBV7-3 TGTGCCAGCAGCTTAATGCTGGGGCCCTACGAGCAGTACTTC CASSLMLGPYEQYF
once TRBD1 TRBJ1-1 TRBV19 TGTGCCAGTAGAACCAGGGGGATTCACACTGAAGCTTTCTTT CASRTRGIHTEAFF
once . TRBJ2-2 TRBV7-8 TGTGCCAGCAGCCCTAGAGACGAGGGAACCGGGGAGCTGTTTTTT CASSPRDEGTGELFF
. TRBD1 TRBJ1-5 TRBV28 TGTGCCAGCAGTTTTTTACAGGGGTACAATCAGCCCCAGCATTTT CASSFLQGYNQPQHF
. TRBD1 TRBJ2-1 TRBV19 TGTGCCAGTAGGAAGCGCAGGGGGCTGGTGTACAATGAGCAGTTCTTC CASRKRRGLVYNEQFF
. TRBD1 TRBJ2-7 TRBV27 TGTGCCAGCAGCCTTACTCCAGGGGGCGGGATAATTTACGAGCAGTACTTC CASSLTPGGGIIYEQYF
few TRBD2 TRBJ2-7 TRBV28 TGTGCCAGCAGTTCACGACTAGCGGGAGTTGTCTACGAGCAGTACTTC CASSSRLAGVVYEQYF
. . TRBJ1-5 TRBV28 TGTGCCAGCAGTTTAAGCTATCAGCCCCAGCATTTT CASSLSYQPQHF